The 27 T cell receptor beta chains below were found in one sample sequenced in a study of long-term antiretroviral therapy in people with HIV. The run of the v3.0 immunoSEQ assay was at survey level. Generated by immunoSEQ multiplex PCR, the TCRdb table keeps only in-frame clones and is missing some. There are 20,000 to 25,000 clones in the sample; approximately 80% occur only once, and 4% to 6% lies in the top ten. Sequenced material: unsorted PBMCs, taken 0.3 years after starting antiretroviral therapy. The receptors here all came from a man between 50 and 59 years old with HIV.

The genes are TRBV6-5 and TRBJ2-7; weak D call: TRBD1 (5 bases). V shed 0 bases and J shed 3 bases, with 15 bases lying between them. CDR3 size: 16 residues. Germline CDR1 MNHEY, CDR2 SVGAGI. The CDR3 region has the DNA TGTGCCAGCAGTTACTCGGGGCCCTTAGGTGGCTACGAGCAGTACTTC. Protein: CASSYSGPLGGYEQYF.

This sequence joins TRBV21-1 and TRBJ2-3; TRBD1 is the table's D call, not checked against the DNA. TRBV21-1 is tagged as a pseudogene. There are 16 residues in the CDR3. The CDR3 coding sequence is TGTGCCAGCAGCACAAGGGACAGGTCTCCGCGGGATACGCAGTATTTT. Translation gives CASSTRDRSPRDTQYF.

The chain combines TRBV19 with TRBJ2-1; tentative D call: TRBD1 (6 bases). This CDR3 is 15 amino acids long. Germline-derived CDR1 and CDR2 are LNHDA and SQIVND (reference sequence). V lost 3 bases, J lost 0 bases, and 9 bases lay in between. CDR3 sequence reads: CASSMGADSYNEQFF. The CDR3 bases are TGTGCCAGTAGTATGGGGGCGGACTCCTACAATGAGCAGTTCTTC.

The V and J genes are TRBV7-2 and TRBJ1-2; the D gene is possibly TRBD1 (6 bases). V lost 5 bases, J lost 3 bases, and 19 bases lay in between. The germline CDR1 and CDR2 sequences are SGHTA and FQGNSA. This CDR3 region has 16 residues. The CDR3 DNA reads as TGTGCCAGCAGCCCACCCCAAGGACAGCTGTACTATGGCTACACCTTC. This sequence encodes CASSPPQGQLYYGYTF.

This sequence joins TRBV28 and TRBJ2-7, with 8 bases lining up with TRBD2. Germline V lookup: CDR1 MDHEN, CDR2 SYDVKM. V shed 7 bases and J 3 bases; nucleotides not matched to a gene: 8. This CDR3 is built from 14 residues. CDR3: CASTRRAGGYEQYF. The CDR3 nucleotides read TGTGCCAGCACCCGACGGGCGGGAGGCTACGAGCAGTACTTC. Based on the CDR3 plus reference TRBV28 and TRBJ2-7, the full variable domain is DVKVTQSSRYLVKRTGEKVFLECVQDMDHENMFWYRQDPGLGLRLIYFSYDVKMKEKGDIPEGYSVSREKKERFSLILESASTNQTSMYLCASTRRAGGYEQYFGPGTRLTVT.

The V call is TRBV18, the J call TRBJ1-3, with a tentative D call TRBD1 (5 bases). Trimming left V 4 bases short and J 0 bases short, with 13 bases between. Per germline, CDR1 KGHSH and CDR2 LQKENI. The CDR3 has 16 amino acids. CDR3 bases: TGTGCCAGCTCACGACTAGACAGAGGCTCTGGAAACACCATATATTTT. Protein sequence: CASSRLDRGSGNTIYF.

This rearrangement joins TRBV15 to TRBJ2-1, with 9 bases lining up with TRBD2. The CDR3 sequence is 15 residues long. Germline CDR1 LNHNV, CDR2 YYDKDF (reference sequence). V trimming: 3 bases; J trimming: 4 bases; junction bases outside the gene matches: 4. CDR3 sequence: CATSSSGGPYNEQFF. CDR3 DNA sequence: TGTGCCACCAGCAGCAGCGGGGGGCCTTACAATGAGCAGTTCTTC.

The chain couples TRBV7-2 to TRBJ2-3; 8 bases match TRBD2. The length of the CDR3 is 15 residues. The germline V gene encodes CDR1 SGHTA and CDR2 FQGNSA. The ends lost 4 bases at V and 5 bases at J; junction bases unmatched: 8. In DNA form, the CDR3 reads TGTGCCAGCAGCTACGGGGGTAGCGGGAAAGATACGCAGTATTTT. It translates to CASSYGGSGKDTQYF.

J is TRBJ2-7 and V is TRBV10-1; D ambiguous. V was pared by 3 bases and J by 6 bases, with 18 bases between. Germline V lookup: CDR1 WNHNN, CDR2 SYGVQD (reference sequence). There are 15 residues in the CDR3. Here the CDR3 reads CASSDRAGEGSEQYF. The CDR3 DNA reads as TGCGCCAGCAGTGATCGGGCAGGAGAAGGTAGCGAGCAGTACTTC.

The V call is TRBV19, the J call TRBJ2-2; 10 bases map to TRBD2. CDR1 LNHDA and CDR2 SQIVND come from the germline V gene (reference sequence). V shed 7 bases, J shed 0 bases, and the junction held 8 bases outside the gene matches. The CDR3 is made up of 17 amino acids. DNA of the CDR3: TGTGCCAGTACCCCACTAGCGGGGCGACCGAACACCGGGGAGCTGTTTTTT. This codes for CASTPLAGRPNTGELFF.

The gene calls are TRBV6-1 and TRBJ1-5; D gene unclear. This CDR3 spans 15 amino acids. Germline-derived CDR1 and CDR2 are MNHNS and SASEGT. Trimming shortened V by 0 bases and J by 4 bases, and 10 bases separated the two germline ends. CDR3 DNA sequence: TGTGCCAGCAGTGAAGCCCCGGGAACAAATCAGCCCCAGCATTTT. Translating it yields CASSEAPGTNQPQHF.

V is TRBV6-5 and J is TRBJ2-1; D is ambiguous. The germline V gene has CDR1 MNHEY and CDR2 SVGAGI. The V end was cut by 2 bases, the J end by 6 bases, with 17 bases between. This CDR3 comprises 16 residues. The CDR3 DNA sequence: TGTGCCAGCAGTTACAAGGGCGGCACCTCGGGCAATGAGCAGTTCTTC. It codes for CASSYKGGTSGNEQFF.

The chain has TRBV19 and TRBJ2-2; D is uncertain. The CDR3 consists of 15 residues. Trimming stripped 5 bases from V and 4 bases from J, with 14 bases between. Per the germline V gene, CDR1 is LNHDA and CDR2 is SQIVND (reference sequence). The CDR3 loop reads CASSPRVRTTGELFF. The CDR3 DNA sequence: TGTGCCAGTAGTCCCCGGGTCCGGACCACCGGGGAGCTGTTTTTT.

This clone was seen a handful of times. This chain joins TRBV30 and TRBJ2-7; D uncertain. CDR3 size: 14 residues. V gave up 0 bases and J gave up 2 bases, with 11 bases separating them. Germline CDR1 reads GTSNPN; CDR2 reads SVGIG (reference sequence). The CDR3 reads CAWSVGPFTYEQYF. DNA of the CDR3: TGTGCCTGGAGTGTGGGCCCGTTTACCTACGAGCAGTACTTC.

This chain uses TRBV11-3 with TRBJ2-7; D could derive from TRBD1 or TRBD2 (5 bases each). Looked up from germline, CDR1 is SGHNT and CDR2 is YENEEA. V was pared by 5 bases and J by 7 bases, with 27 bases between. CDR3 length: 17 residues. CDR3 protein: CASSLGEIWLGVWEQYF. The CDR3 region has the DNA TGTGCCAGCAGCCTAGGGGAGATTTGGCTCGGTGTGTGGGAGCAGTACTTC.

The gene calls are TRBV7-3 and TRBJ2-5; D gene ambiguous. V was clipped by 5 bases and J by 5 bases, with 12 bases between them. The length of the CDR3 is 13 residues. CDR1 and CDR2 (germline): SGHTA, FQGTGA. CDR3: CASSRERRETQYF. DNA of the CDR3: TGTGCCAGCAGCCGAGAGAGGCGGGAGACCCAGTACTTC.

The CDR3 reads CASSWGQGDTEAFF. CDR3 in DNA: TGTGCCAGCAGTTGGGGCCAGGGGGACACTGAAGCTTTCTTT. The rearrangement uses TRBV27 and TRBJ1-1; 7 nucleotides line up with TRBD1. This CDR3 region has 14 residues. V lost 4 bases to trimming and J lost 3 bases; unmatched junction nucleotides: 5. Germline V gene sequence: CDR1 MNHEY, CDR2 SMNVEV (reference sequence).

This chain joins TRBV7-9 and TRBJ1-1; D not certain. With 1 base removed from V and 1 base from J, the gap between germline ends came to 10 bases. The CDR3 contains 15 residues. CDR1 is SEHNR and CDR2 is FQNEAQ in the germline V gene (reference sequence). CDR3 amino acids: CASSLGERTNTEAFF. CDR3 sequence (DNA): TGTGCCAGCAGCTTAGGCGAACGGACGAACACTGAAGCTTTCTTT.

The CDR3 protein is CASSLDEGFQETQYF. CDR3 nucleotide sequence: TGTGCCAGCAGCTTAGACGAGGGATTCCAAGAGACCCAGTACTTC. The chain has TRBV7-2 and TRBJ2-5; D may be TRBD2 (5 bases). V dropped 1 base and J dropped 1 base, with 10 bases sitting between them. The CDR3 is 15 residues long. Per the germline V gene, CDR1 is SGHTA and CDR2 is FQGNSA.

V usage is TRBV7-2 and J usage is TRBJ2-3, with no clear D. CDR3 length equals 12 residues. The V end lost 2 bases, the J end lost 5 bases, and 5 bases lay between the germline ends. CDR1 and CDR2 from the germline V gene are SGHTA and FQGNSA. The CDR3 is CASSLNLDTQYF. CDR3 nucleotide sequence: TGTGCCAGCAGCTTAAACTTAGATACGCAGTATTTT.

The CDR3 nucleotides are TGCGCCAGCAGCCAAGGACAGTTTTTAAGCTCTGGGGCCAACGTCCTGACTTTC. Its protein product is CASSQGQFLSSGANVLTF. This rearrangement joins TRBV4-3 to TRBJ2-6; TRBD1 might be the D (5 bases). The CDR3 has 18 amino acids. Germline V gives CDR1 LGHNA, CDR2 YSLEER. V dropped 1 base and J dropped 0 bases, with 13 bases sitting between them.

The rearrangement joins TRBV7-9 to TRBJ1-3; D call uncertain. With 5 bases removed from V and 4 bases from J, the gap between germline ends came to 9 bases. The CDR3 has 13 amino acids. Germline V gene sequence: CDR1 SEHNR, CDR2 FQNEAQ (reference sequence). CDR3 sequence: CASSPSGGNTIYF. The CDR3 DNA follows: TGTGCCAGCAGCCCGAGCGGCGGAAACACCATATATTTT.

This clone occurred a few times. The gene calls are TRBV11-2 and TRBJ1-4; D might be TRBD1 (6 bases). Trimming shortened V by 2 bases and J by 1 base, and 17 bases separated the two germline ends. The CDR3 extends over 18 amino acids. The germline CDR1 and CDR2 sequences are SGHAT and FQNNGV. The CDR3, as DNA: TGTGCCAGCAGCTTACGGGGGGGCCGGGACGGAACTAATGAAAAACTGTTTTTT. Protein sequence: CASSLRGGRDGTNEKLFF.

The rearrangement links TRBV10-3 to TRBJ2-2; 14 nucleotides align to TRBD2. The ends lost 7 bases at V and 10 bases at J; junction bases unmatched: 5. Germline V gene data show CDR1 as ENHRY and CDR2 as SYGVKD. The CDR3 covers 14 residues. Here the CDR3 reads CAIKGTSGRMELFF. CDR3 DNA sequence: TGTGCCATCAAGGGGACTAGCGGGAGAATGGAGCTGTTTTTT.

The rearrangement uses TRBV27 and TRBJ2-7; weak D call: TRBD1 (6 bases). The CDR3 sequence is 13 residues long. From germline, CDR1 is MNHEY and CDR2 SMNVEV (reference sequence). Trimming took off 3 bases at V and 7 bases at J, with 13 bases between the two ends. CDR3 amino acids: CASSFIRGGEQYF. CDR3 in DNA: TGTGCCAGCAGTTTTATCAGGGGCGGAGAGCAGTACTTC.

The chain employs TRBV30 and TRBJ2-3, with D perhaps given as TRBD1 or TRBD2 (6 bases each). The ends were cut back, 0 bases at V and 0 bases at J, with 16 bases in the middle. Germline V gene sequence: CDR1 GTSNPN, CDR2 SVGIG (reference sequence). CDR3 length: 17 amino acids. Here the CDR3 reads CAWSVPGAGYSTDTQYF. The CDR3 DNA sequence: TGTGCCTGGAGTGTACCGGGGGCGGGATATAGCACAGATACGCAGTATTTT.

The gene calls are TRBV6-4 and TRBJ2-3, with D perhaps TRBD2 (7 bases). The CDR3 spans 15 residues. V lost 6 bases and J 8 bases, leaving 21 bases between the germline ends. Per the germline V gene, CDR1 is MRHNA and CDR2 is SNTAGT. CDR3 DNA sequence: TGTGCCAGCAGCTGGGACACCGGAGGGGAGGGTACGCAGTATTTT. Translating gives CASSWDTGGEGTQYF.